Following are 8 T cell receptor beta chains from one sample sequenced in a study of blood T cell repertoires in COVID-19. Clones were sequenced by immunoSEQ multiplex PCR, and TCRdb holds only the in-frame ones, with some missing. The table shows roughly 180,000 clones, with about nine tenths occurring only once. The sample was peripheral blood. These receptors all come from a woman between 25 and 40 years old with acute or convalescent COVID-19.

The chain joins TRBV6-5 to TRBJ1-2, with 10 nucleotides matching TRBD1. From germline, CDR1 is MNHEY and CDR2 SVGAGI. This CDR3 comprises 14 residues. Germline trimming cut 6 bases from V and 4 bases from J; bases unmatched to any gene: 5. The DNA for the CDR3 is TGTGCCAGCAGGACAGGGGGCGCGGTCTATGGCTACACCTTC. Translated, it gives CASRTGGAVYGYTF.

This sequence joins TRBV6-6 and TRBJ1-5; the match to TRBD1 covers 9 bases. V trimming: 6 bases; J trimming: 2 bases; junction bases outside the gene matches: 5. CDR1 MNHNY and CDR2 SVGAGI come from the germline V gene (reference sequence). The CDR3 contains 15 residues. CDR3 DNA sequence: TGTGCCAGCAGGCAAGACAGGGGGGGCAATCAGCCCCAGCATTTT. As protein: CASRQDRGGNQPQHF.

This clone was seen just once. The chain links TRBV10-1 to TRBJ1-1, with no clear D. CDR1 and CDR2 (germline): WNHNN, SYGVQD (reference sequence). V lost 4 bases to trimming and J lost 1 base, with 7 bases between them. CDR3 length equals 13 residues. The CDR3 DNA reads as TGCGCCAGCAGTGTTGGCAGGAACACTGAAGCTTTCTTT. This translates into CASSVGRNTEAFF.

This chain connects TRBV27 to TRBJ2-5, with 9 positions matching TRBD2. V shed 8 bases, J shed 5 bases, and the junction held 6 bases outside the gene matches. The CDR3 covers 13 residues. Per the germline V gene, CDR1 is MNHEY and CDR2 is SMNVEV (reference sequence). The CDR3 DNA reads as TGTGCCAGCGGGCTAGCGGGAAAGGAGACCCAGTACTTC. Protein sequence: CASGLAGKETQYF.

This CDR3 is CASSLGRANEQYF. The CDR3 bases are TGTGCCAGCAGCTTAGGTCGCGCGAACGAGCAGTACTTC. This chain connects TRBV11-2 to TRBJ2-7; D gene uncertain. The V gene's germline CDR1 is SGHAT and CDR2 FQNNGV. Between the trimmed V and J ends, which lost 1 base and 5 bases, there was a span of 9 bases. CDR3 length equals 13 residues.

The V gene is TRBV7-9, the J gene TRBJ2-2; no clear D. The CDR3 has 11 residues. The germline V and J ends were trimmed by 7 bases and 6 bases, with 6 bases remaining between them. Germline V gene sequence: CDR1 SEHNR, CDR2 FQNEAQ (reference sequence). CDR3 nucleotide sequence: TGTGCCAGCAACGAGGCCGGGGAGCTGTTTTTT. This codes for CASNEAGELFF.

This chain connects TRBV9 to TRBJ2-5, with 13 bases matching TRBD2. The germline gives CDR1 SGDLS, CDR2 YYNGEE. The junction had 11 bases not matched to a gene; V was cut back by 4 bases and J by 5 bases. The CDR3 length is 17 residues. CDR3 residues: CASSRGLAGEGGETQYF. CDR3 sequence (DNA): TGTGCCAGCAGCAGAGGACTAGCGGGAGAAGGGGGGGAGACCCAGTACTTC.

This clone was detected once. V gene TRBV18 combines with J gene TRBJ1-3; D possibly corresponds to TRBD1 (5 bases). Germline V gene data show CDR1 as KGHSH and CDR2 as LQKENI. The V end was cut by 8 bases, the J end by 4 bases, with 12 bases between. The CDR3 runs to 13 residues. CDR3: CASDLGVGNTIYF. The CDR3 nucleotides read TGTGCCAGCGACCTAGGGGTCGGAAACACCATATATTTT. Supplemented by reference TRBV18 and TRBJ1-3, the full variable domain reads NAGVMQNPRHLVRRRGQEARLRCSPMKGHSHVYWYRQLPEEGLKFMVYLQKENIIDESGMPKERFSAEFPKEGPSILRIQQVVRGDSAAYFCASDLGVGNTIYFGEGSWLTVV.